These 10 T cell receptor beta chains were all obtained from the same sample, sequenced in a study of memory CD4+ T cells and cytomegalovirus serostatus. Single viable CD3+CD4+CD8-CD45RO+ cells were sorted as the memory CD4+ T cells. The protocol was immunoSEQ multiplex PCR, while the TCRdb copy is restricted to in-frame clones and leaves out a portion. The sample has 50,000 or so clones, over 60% seen once. What was sequenced was memory CD4+ T cells from blood. The receptors originated from an adult in good health and CMV-seropositive.

The rearrangement links TRBV5-6 to TRBJ2-7, with D possibly TRBD2 on 6 matching bases. V lost 5 bases and J lost 4, with 19 bases in between. This CDR3 comprises 15 residues. CDR1 SGHDT and CDR2 YYEEEE come from the germline V gene. The CDR3 sequence: CASRTAGLALYEQYF. In DNA form, the CDR3 reads TGTGCCAGCAGGACCGCGGGGCTTGCTCTTTACGAGCAGTACTTC.

The chain employs TRBV29-1 and TRBJ2-5; 14 positions match TRBD2. V lost 7 bases, J lost 4 bases, and 11 bases stayed unmatched. Germline lookup yields CDR1 SQVTM and CDR2 ANQGSEA. The length of the CDR3 is 16 residues. DNA of the CDR3: TGCAGCGGCGGGACTAGCGGGAGACTATCCAGAGAGACCCAGTACTTC. Amino acids: CSGGTSGRLSRETQYF.

V is TRBV18 and J is TRBJ1-4; D unresolved. Germline CDR1 KGHSH, CDR2 LQKENI. V was shortened by 2 bases and J by 2 bases, with 6 bases between the two germline ends. This CDR3 is built from 14 residues. The CDR3 DNA is TGTGCCAGCTCACCAGGTGCCACTAATGAAAAACTGTTTTTT. This translates into CASSPGATNEKLFF.

V and J are TRBV12-5 and TRBJ1-1; 7 bases are shared with TRBD1. Unmatched junction bases numbered 12, after V lost 11 bases and J lost 6 bases. The length of the CDR3 is 13 residues. Per the germline V gene, CDR1 is LGHNT and CDR2 is FRNRAP. The CDR3 here is CAGQGGSHSEAFF. In DNA form, the CDR3 reads TGTGCTGGCCAGGGGGGGAGTCACTCTGAAGCTTTCTTT.

The DNA of the CDR3 is TGTGCCAGCAGTTCCAGGGAAGGATGGCGCTCACCCCTCCACTTT. Residues: CASSSREGWRSPLHF. This sequence joins TRBV6-5 and TRBJ1-6; D might be TRBD1 (5 bases). The CDR3 spans 15 residues. CDR1 is MNHEY, CDR2 SVGAGI, per germline. V was shortened by 4 bases and J by 10 bases, with 17 bases between the two germline ends.

This chain connects TRBV2 to TRBJ2-1; D not certain. V was shortened by 6 bases and J by 0 bases, with 12 bases between the two germline ends. The CDR3 sequence is 15 residues long. Germline-derived CDR1 and CDR2 are SNHLY and FYNNEI. The CDR3 bases are TGTGCCAGCAGACAGACCAGGAGCTCCTACAATGAGCAGTTCTTC. It yields the protein CASRQTRSSYNEQFF.

This clone was counted once. The rearrangement links TRBV7-2 to TRBJ1-6; D is unresolved. V was shortened by 3 bases and J by 8 bases, with 5 bases between the two germline ends. CDR3 length equals 12 residues. The germline V gene encodes CDR1 SGHTA and CDR2 FQGNSA. In nucleotides, the CDR3 is TGTGCCAGCAGCTTTAGCGATTCACCCCTCCACTTT. Protein sequence: CASSFSDSPLHF.

The J gene is TRBJ2-1, the V gene TRBV5-6; D not resolved. The ends were cut back, 3 bases at V and 4 bases at J, with 11 bases in the middle. Germline CDR1 reads SGHDT; CDR2 reads YYEEEE. The CDR3 is made up of 14 amino acids. The CDR3 sequence: CASSSFGPYNEQFF. Written as DNA, the CDR3 is TGTGCCAGCAGCTCGTTCGGGCCGTACAATGAGCAGTTCTTC.

This clone was recorded a few times. The CDR3 loop reads CASRQQAGGLYEQYF. DNA for the CDR3: TGTGCCAGCAGGCAACAAGCGGGAGGTCTCTACGAGCAGTACTTC. This rearrangement joins TRBV7-9 to TRBJ2-7, with 9 bases aligning to TRBD2. There are 15 residues in the CDR3. V gave up 6 bases and J gave up 3 bases; unmatched junction bases: 9. Germline V CDR1 and CDR2: SEHNR, FQNEAQ (reference sequence).

The V and J genes are TRBV28 and TRBJ2-3, with 7 bases fitting TRBD2. Germline V CDR1 and CDR2: MDHEN, SYDVKM. Trimming cost V 4 bases and J 5 bases; bases outside gene matches: 9. This CDR3 contains 15 residues. The CDR3 DNA follows: TGTGCCAGCAGTTCCCCTTGGGGGGGGAGAGATACGCAGTATTTT. This codes for CASSSPWGGRDTQYF.